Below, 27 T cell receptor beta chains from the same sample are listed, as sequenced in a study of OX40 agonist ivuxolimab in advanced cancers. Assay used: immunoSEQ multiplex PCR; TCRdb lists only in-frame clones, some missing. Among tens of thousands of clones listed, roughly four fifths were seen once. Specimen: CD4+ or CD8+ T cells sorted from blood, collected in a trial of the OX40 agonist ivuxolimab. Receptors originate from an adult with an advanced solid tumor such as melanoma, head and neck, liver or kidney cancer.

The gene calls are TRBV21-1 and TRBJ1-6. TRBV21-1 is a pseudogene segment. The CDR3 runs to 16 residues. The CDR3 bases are TGTGCCAGCAGCAAAAGGCACGGACGGTGGGATTCACCCCTCCACTTT. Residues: CASSKRHGRWDSPLHF.

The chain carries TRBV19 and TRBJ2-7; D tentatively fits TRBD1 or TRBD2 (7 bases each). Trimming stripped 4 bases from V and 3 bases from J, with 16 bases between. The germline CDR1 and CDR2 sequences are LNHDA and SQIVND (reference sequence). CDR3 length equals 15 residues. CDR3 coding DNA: TGTGCCAGTAGTACATATGGCAGGGGGGGCTACGAGCAGTACTTC. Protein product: CASSTYGRGGYEQYF.

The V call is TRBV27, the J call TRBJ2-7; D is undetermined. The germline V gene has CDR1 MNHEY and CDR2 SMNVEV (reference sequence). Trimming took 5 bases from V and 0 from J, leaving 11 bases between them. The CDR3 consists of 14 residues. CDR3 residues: CASSHPLSSYEQYF. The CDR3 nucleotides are TGTGCCAGCAGTCATCCTCTTAGCTCCTACGAGCAGTACTTC.

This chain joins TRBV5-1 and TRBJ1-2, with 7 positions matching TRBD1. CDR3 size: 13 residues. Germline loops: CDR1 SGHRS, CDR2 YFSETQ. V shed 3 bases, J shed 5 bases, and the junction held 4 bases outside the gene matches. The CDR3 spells CASSSTGWYGYTF. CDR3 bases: TGCGCCAGCAGCTCGACAGGGTGGTATGGCTACACCTTC.

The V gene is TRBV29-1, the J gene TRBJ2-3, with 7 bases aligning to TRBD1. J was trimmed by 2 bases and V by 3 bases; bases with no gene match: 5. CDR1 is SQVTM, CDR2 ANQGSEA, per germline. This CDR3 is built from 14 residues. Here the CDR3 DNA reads TGCAGCGTTGACGCAGGGGGAAACACAGATACGCAGTATTTT. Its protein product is CSVDAGGNTDTQYF.

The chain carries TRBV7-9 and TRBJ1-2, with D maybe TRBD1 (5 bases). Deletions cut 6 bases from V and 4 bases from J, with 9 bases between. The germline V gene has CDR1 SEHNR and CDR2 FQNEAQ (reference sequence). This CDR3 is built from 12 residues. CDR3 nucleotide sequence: TGTGCCAGCAGGCGAGACAGCTATGGCTACACCTTC. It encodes CASRRDSYGYTF.

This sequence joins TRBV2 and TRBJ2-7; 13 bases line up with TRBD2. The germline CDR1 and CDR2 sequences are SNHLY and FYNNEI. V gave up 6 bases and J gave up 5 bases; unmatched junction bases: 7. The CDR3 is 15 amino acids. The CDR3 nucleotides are TGTGCCAGCAGGATACTAGCGGGGGGGCAGGACGAGCAGTACTTC. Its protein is CASRILAGGQDEQYF. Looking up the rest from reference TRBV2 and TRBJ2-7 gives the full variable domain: EPEVTQTPSHQVTQMGQEVILRCVPISNHLYFYWYRQILGQKVEFLVSFYNNEISEKSEIFDDQFSVERPDGSNFTLKIRSTKLEDSAMYFCASRILAGGQDEQYFGPGTRLTVT.

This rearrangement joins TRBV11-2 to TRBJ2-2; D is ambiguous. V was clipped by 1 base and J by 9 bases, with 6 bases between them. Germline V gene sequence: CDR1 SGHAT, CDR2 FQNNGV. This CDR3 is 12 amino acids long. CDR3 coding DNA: TGTGCCAGCAGCTTAGGGTCCCGGGAGCTGTTTTTT. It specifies CASSLGSRELFF.

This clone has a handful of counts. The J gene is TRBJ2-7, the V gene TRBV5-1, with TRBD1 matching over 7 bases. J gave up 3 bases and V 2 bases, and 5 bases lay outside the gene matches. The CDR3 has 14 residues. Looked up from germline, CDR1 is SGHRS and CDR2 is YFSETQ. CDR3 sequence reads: CASSFTGDSYEQYF. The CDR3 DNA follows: TGCGCCAGCAGCTTTACAGGGGATAGCTACGAGCAGTACTTC.

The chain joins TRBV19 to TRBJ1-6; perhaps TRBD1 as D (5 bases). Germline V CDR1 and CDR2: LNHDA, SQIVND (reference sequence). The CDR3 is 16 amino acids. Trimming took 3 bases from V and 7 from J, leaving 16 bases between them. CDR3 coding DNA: TGTGCCAGTAGTATCCTCAACTTGGGACGCAATTCACCCCTCCACTTT. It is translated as CASSILNLGRNSPLHF. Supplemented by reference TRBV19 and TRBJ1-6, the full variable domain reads DGGITQSPKYLFRKEGQNVTLSCEQNLNHDAMYWYRQDPGQGLRLIYYSQIVNDFQKGDIAEGYSVSREKKESFPLTVTSAQKNPTAFYLCASSILNLGRNSPLHFGNGTRLTVT.

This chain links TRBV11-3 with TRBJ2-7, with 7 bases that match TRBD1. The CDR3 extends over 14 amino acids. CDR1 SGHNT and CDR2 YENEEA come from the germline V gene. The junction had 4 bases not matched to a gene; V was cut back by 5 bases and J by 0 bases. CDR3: CASSRRDSSYEQYF. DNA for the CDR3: TGTGCCAGCAGCCGCCGGGACAGCTCCTACGAGCAGTACTTC.

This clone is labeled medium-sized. CDR3 coding DNA: TGTGCCAGCAGCTTGGATGCCGGAAGCTATGGCTACACCTTC. Amino acids: CASSLDAGSYGYTF. The V call is TRBV5-4, the J call TRBJ1-2; D remains ambiguous. V lost 0 bases, J lost 4 bases, and 10 bases lay in between. There are 14 residues in the CDR3. Looked up from germline, CDR1 is SGHNT and CDR2 is YYREEE (reference sequence).

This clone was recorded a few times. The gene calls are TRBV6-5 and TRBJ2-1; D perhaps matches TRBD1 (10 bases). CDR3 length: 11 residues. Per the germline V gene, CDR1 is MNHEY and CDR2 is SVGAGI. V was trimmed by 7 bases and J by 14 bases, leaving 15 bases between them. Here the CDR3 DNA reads TGTGCCAGCACTAGCGGGACAGGGGAGTTCTTC. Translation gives CASTSGTGEFF.

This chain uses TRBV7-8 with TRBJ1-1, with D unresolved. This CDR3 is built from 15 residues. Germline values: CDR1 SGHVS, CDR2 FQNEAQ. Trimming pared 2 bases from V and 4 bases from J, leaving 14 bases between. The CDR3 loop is CASSLSDHWGTEAFF. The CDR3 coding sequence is TGTGCCAGCAGCTTATCAGACCATTGGGGCACTGAAGCTTTCTTT.

CDR3 protein: CASSLALAGDTQYF. CDR3 coding DNA: TGCGCCAGCAGCTTGGCACTAGCCGGGGATACGCAGTATTTT. The V gene is TRBV5-1, the J gene TRBJ2-3, with D possibly TRBD2 on 6 matching bases. Trimming pared 0 bases from V and 6 bases from J, leaving 11 bases between. Germline CDR1 is SGHRS and CDR2 is YFSETQ. The CDR3 covers 14 residues.

CDR3 loop: CASSRPLSDRSLTYEQYF. The CDR3 DNA follows: TGCGCCAGCAGTCGACCGTTGTCCGACCGCTCATTAACCTACGAGCAGTACTTC. This rearrangement joins TRBV4-1 to TRBJ2-7; D uncertain. Trimming stripped 6 bases from V and 2 bases from J, with 26 bases between. This CDR3 contains 18 residues. From germline, CDR1 is MGHRA and CDR2 YSYEKL.

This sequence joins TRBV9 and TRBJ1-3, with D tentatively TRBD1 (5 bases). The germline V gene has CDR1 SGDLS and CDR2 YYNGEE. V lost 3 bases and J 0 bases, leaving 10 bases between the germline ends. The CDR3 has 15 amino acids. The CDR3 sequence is CASSAGGGSGNTIYF. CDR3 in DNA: TGTGCCAGCAGCGCCGGGGGTGGCTCTGGAAACACCATATATTTT. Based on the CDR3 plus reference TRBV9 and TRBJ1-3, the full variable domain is DSGVTQTPKHLITATGQRVTLRCSPRSGDLSVYWYQQSLDQGLQFLIQYYNGEERAKGNILERFSAQQFPDLHSELNLSSLELGDSALYFCASSAGGGSGNTIYFGEGSWLTVV.

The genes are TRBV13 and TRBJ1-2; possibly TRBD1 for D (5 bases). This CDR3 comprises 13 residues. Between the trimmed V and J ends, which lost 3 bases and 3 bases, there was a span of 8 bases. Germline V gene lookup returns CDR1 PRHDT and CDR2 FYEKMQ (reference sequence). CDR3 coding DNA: TGTGCCAGCAGCTTTGGGGGGGACTATGGCTACACCTTC. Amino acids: CASSFGGDYGYTF.

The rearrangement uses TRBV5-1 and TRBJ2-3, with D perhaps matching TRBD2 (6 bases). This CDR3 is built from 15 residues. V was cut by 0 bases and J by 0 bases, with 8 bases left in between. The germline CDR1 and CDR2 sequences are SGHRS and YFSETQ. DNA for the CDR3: TGCGCCAGCAGCTTGGCGGGGGTCAGCACAGATACGCAGTATTTT. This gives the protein CASSLAGVSTDTQYF. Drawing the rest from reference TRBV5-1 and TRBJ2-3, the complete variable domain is KAGVTQTPRYLIKTRGQQVTLSCSPISGHRSVSWYQQTPGQGLQFLFEYFSETQRNKGNFPGRFSGRQFSNSRSEMNVSTLELGDSALYLCASSLAGVSTDTQYFGPGTRLTVL.

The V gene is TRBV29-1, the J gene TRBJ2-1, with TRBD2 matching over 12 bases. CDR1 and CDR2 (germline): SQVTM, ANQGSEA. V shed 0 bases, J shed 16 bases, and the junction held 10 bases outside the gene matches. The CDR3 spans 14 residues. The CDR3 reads CSVEELGVLAGGFF. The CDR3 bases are TGCAGCGTTGAAGAGCTCGGGGTACTAGCGGGGGGCTTCTTC.

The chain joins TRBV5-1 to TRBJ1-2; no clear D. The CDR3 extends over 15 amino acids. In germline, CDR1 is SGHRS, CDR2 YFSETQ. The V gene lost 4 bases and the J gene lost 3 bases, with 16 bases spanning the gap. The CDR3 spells CASSAFYPGDYGYTF. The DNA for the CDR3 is TGCGCCAGCAGCGCTTTTTACCCCGGGGACTATGGCTACACCTTC. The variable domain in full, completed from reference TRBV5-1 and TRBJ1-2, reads KAGVTQTPRYLIKTRGQQVTLSCSPISGHRSVSWYQQTPGQGLQFLFEYFSETQRNKGNFPGRFSGRQFSNSRSEMNVSTLELGDSALYLCASSAFYPGDYGYTFGSGTRLTVV.

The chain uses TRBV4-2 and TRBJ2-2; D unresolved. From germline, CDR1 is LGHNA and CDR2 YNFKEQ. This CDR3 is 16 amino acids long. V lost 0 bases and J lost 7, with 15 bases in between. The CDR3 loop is CASSQDRLTYGGELFF. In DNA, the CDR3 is TGTGCCAGCAGCCAAGATAGATTGACTTACGGCGGGGAGCTGTTTTTT.

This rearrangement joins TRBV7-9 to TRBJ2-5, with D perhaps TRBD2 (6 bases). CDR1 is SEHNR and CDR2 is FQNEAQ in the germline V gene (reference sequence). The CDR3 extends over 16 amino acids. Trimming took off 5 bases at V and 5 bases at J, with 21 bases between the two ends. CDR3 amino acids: CASSNSPGLGVETQYF. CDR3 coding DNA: TGTGCCAGCAGCAACTCCCCGGGACTTGGGGTGGAGACCCAGTACTTC.

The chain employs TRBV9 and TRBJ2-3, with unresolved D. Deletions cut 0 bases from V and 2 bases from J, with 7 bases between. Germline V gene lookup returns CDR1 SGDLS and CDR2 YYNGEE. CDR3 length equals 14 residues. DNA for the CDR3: TGTGCCAGCAGCGTAGCGGTGAACACAGATACGCAGTATTTT. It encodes CASSVAVNTDTQYF. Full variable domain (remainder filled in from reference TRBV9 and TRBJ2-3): DSGVTQTPKHLITATGQRVTLRCSPRSGDLSVYWYQQSLDQGLQFLIQYYNGEERAKGNILERFSAQQFPDLHSELNLSSLELGDSALYFCASSVAVNTDTQYFGPGTRLTVL.

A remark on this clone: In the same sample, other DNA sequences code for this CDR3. This CDR3 reads CASSLAGPETQYF. The CDR3 nucleotides read TGTGCCAGCAGCTTGGCAGGGCCAGAGACCCAGTACTTC. This chain links TRBV5-6 with TRBJ2-5; maybe TRBD1 (5 bases). This CDR3 comprises 13 residues. The germline gives CDR1 SGHDT, CDR2 YYEEEE. Trimming left V 0 bases short and J 4 bases short, with 7 bases between.

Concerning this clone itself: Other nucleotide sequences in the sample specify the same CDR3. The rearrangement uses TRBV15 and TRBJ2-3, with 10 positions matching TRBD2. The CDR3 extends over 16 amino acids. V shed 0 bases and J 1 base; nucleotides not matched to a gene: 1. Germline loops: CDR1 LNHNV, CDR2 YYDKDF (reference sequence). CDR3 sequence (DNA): TGTGCCACCAGCAGAGACCTAGCGGGGGGCACAGATACGCAGTATTTT. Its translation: CATSRDLAGGTDTQYF.

CDR3 nucleotides: TGCGCCAGCAGCCCGGCAGGGATCTCAACTAATGAAAAACTGTTTTTT. This gives the protein CASSPAGISTNEKLFF. The J gene is TRBJ1-4, the V gene TRBV5-1; D possibly corresponds to TRBD1 (5 bases). The V end was cut by 4 bases, the J end by 0 bases, with 13 bases between. Germline assignment: CDR1 SGHRS and CDR2 YFSETQ. This CDR3 is built from 16 residues.